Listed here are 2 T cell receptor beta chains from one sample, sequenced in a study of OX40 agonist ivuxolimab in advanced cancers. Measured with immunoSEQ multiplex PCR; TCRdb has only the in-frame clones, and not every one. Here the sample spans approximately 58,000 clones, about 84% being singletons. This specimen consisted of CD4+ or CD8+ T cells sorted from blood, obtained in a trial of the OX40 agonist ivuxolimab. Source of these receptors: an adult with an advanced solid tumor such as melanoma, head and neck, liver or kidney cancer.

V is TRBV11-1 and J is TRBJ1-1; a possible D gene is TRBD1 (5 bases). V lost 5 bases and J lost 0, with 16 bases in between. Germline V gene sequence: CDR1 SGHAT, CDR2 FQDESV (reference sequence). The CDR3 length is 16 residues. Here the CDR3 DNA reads TGTGCCAGCAGCACCCCGGGACGGGGAATGAACACTGAAGCTTTCTTT. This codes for CASSTPGRGMNTEAFF.

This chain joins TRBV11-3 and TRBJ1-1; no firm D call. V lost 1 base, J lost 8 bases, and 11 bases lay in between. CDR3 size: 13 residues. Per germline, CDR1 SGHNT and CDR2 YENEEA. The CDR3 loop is CASSLGRTMEAFF. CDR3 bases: TGTGCCAGCAGCTTAGGACGTACGATGGAAGCTTTCTTT.